The sequence of this T cell receptor beta chain was determined in a study of radiation and T cells in renal cell carcinoma. Here immunoSEQ multiplex PCR was the method, and the copy in TCRdb shows in-frame clones only, minus some. The data show about 140,000 clones, roughly 80% seen once. J was trimmed by 3 bases and V by 5 bases; bases with no gene match: 8. CDR1 SGHTA and CDR2 FQGNSA come from the germline V gene. The CDR3 consists of 15 residues. Stated time point: baseline pretreatment blood. Treatment specified: 15 Gy SBRT to primary tumor, nephrectomy 4 weeks later. The tumor was a clear cell renal cell carcinoma.

The rearrangement links TRBV7-2 to TRBJ2-7, with TRBD2 matching over 9 bases. Sequenced here: blood, sampled from a patient whose treatment included radiotherapy and nephrectomy. The receptor's source is a woman in her fifties or sixties with renal cell carcinoma. The CDR3 DNA reads TGTGCCAGCAGCACCGGGACTAGCCCAAGCTACGAGCAGTACTTC. Protein: CASSTGTSPSYEQYF.